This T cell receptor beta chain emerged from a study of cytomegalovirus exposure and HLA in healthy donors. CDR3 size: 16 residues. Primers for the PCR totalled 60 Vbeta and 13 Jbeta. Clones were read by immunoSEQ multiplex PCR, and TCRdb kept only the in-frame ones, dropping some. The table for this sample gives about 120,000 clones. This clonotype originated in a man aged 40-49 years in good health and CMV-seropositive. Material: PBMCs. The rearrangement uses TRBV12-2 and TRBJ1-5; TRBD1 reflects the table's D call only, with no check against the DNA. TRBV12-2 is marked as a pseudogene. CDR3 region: CASRLADTQGNQPQHF. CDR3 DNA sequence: TGTGCAAGTCGCTTAGCGGACACGCAGGGAAATCAGCCCCAGCATTTT.